This T cell receptor (beta chain) derives from a study of PD-1 blockade in classical Hodgkin lymphoma. Study observations and caveats: Patients newly diagnosed and complete responders had comparable baseline diversity.

Brentuximab vedotin exposure varied, and every patient relapsed after autologous stem cell transplantation. With respect to this clone: No antigen is known for it.

The V gene's germline CDR1 is SNHLY and CDR2 FYNNEI. The CDR3 runs 18 residues. Losses at the gene ends were 4 bases for V and 0 bases for J; bases not matched to a gene: 11. This table comes from immunoSEQ multiplex PCR, and its TCRdb copy is limited to in-frame clones, with some not included. The profile covers under 110,000 clones, with more than 85% appearing a single time and more than 6.5% taken by the ten largest. The sequencing here drew on peripheral blood mononuclear cells (PBMCs), taken before the second cycle of nivolumab. The chain has TRBV2 and TRBJ2-3; 9 bases align to TRBD2. The sequence was collected from a human donor with classical Hodgkin lymphoma. In DNA form, the CDR3 reads TGTGCCAGCAGTGGTCGAGCGGGGGGTATTAGTAGCACAGATACGCAGTATTTT. It yields the protein CASSGRAGGISSTDTQYF.